Below are 6 T cell receptor beta chains sequenced from a single sample in a study of shared clonotypes between healthy human individuals. TCRdb's table, derived via immunoSEQ multiplex PCR, lists solely in-frame clones and lacks some. The profile shows around 480,000 clones, over 60% of them singletons. Sample: PBMCs. Receptor source: a woman aged 40 to 50 in good health. Some clones in this sample may be carry-over from other donors' samples.

This chain joins TRBV13 and TRBJ2-1, with a tentative D call TRBD2 (5 bases). Trimming took off 0 bases at V and 12 bases at J, with 15 bases between the two ends. The CDR3 totals 14 residues. Germline V gives CDR1 PRHDT, CDR2 FYEKMQ (reference sequence). This chain's CDR3 is CASSLGSLAVGQFF. DNA of the CDR3: TGTGCCAGCAGCTTAGGGAGTCTAGCCGTTGGGCAGTTCTTC.

The rearrangement uses TRBV4-2 and TRBJ2-7; TRBD2 agrees at 10 bases. Germline trimming cut 0 bases from V and 2 bases from J; bases unmatched to any gene: 1. Germline lookup yields CDR1 LGHNA and CDR2 YNFKEQ. The CDR3 spans 15 residues. CDR3 amino acids: CASSQELAGAYEQYF. The CDR3 region has the DNA TGTGCCAGCAGCCAAGAGCTAGCGGGAGCCTACGAGCAGTACTTC.

The CDR3 DNA reads as TGTGCCAGCAGCTTGGTGGCCAGCTCCGGGGCCAACGTCCTGACTTTC. Residues: CASSLVASSGANVLTF. The chain uses TRBV5-4 and TRBJ2-6; unclear D gene. CDR1 and CDR2 (germline): SGHNT, YYREEE (reference sequence). Trimming removed 0 bases from V and 4 bases from J, with 11 bases in between. CDR3 length: 16 amino acids.

The chain uses TRBV30 and TRBJ1-1, with D maybe TRBD1 (5 bases). The CDR3 has 13 amino acids. The germline V gene has CDR1 GTSNPN and CDR2 SVGIG (reference sequence). V lost 0 bases, J lost 3 bases, and 8 bases lay in between. CDR3 in amino acids: CAWSVGVDTEAFF. The DNA of the CDR3 is TGTGCCTGGAGTGTGGGGGTGGACACTGAAGCTTTCTTT.

This chain uses TRBV2 with TRBJ2-7; tentative D call: TRBD2 (5 bases). Per germline, CDR1 SNHLY and CDR2 FYNNEI. This CDR3 region has 14 residues. V lost 4 bases and J lost 5, with 15 bases in between. The CDR3 coding sequence is TGTGCCAGCAGTGGGCCCTCGAGAGGGAACGAGCAGTACTTC. Protein product: CASSGPSRGNEQYF.

Comments on this clone: Relative to the germline gene, one junction end is altered; a read error may explain this. This chain connects TRBV5-4 to TRBJ2-1; maybe TRBD2 (6 bases). Germline values: CDR1 SGHNT, CDR2 YYREEE (reference sequence). CDR3 size: 15 residues. CDR3 sequence reads: CASSQVRGNYNEQFF. CDR3 nucleotide sequence: TGCGCCAGCAGCCAAGTACGGGGGAACTACAATGAGCAGTTCTTC. Combining the CDR3 with reference TRBV5-4 and TRBJ2-1 gives the whole variable domain ETGVTQSPTHLIKTRGQQVTLRCSSQSGHNTVSWYQQALGQGPQFIFQYYREEENGRGNFPPRFSGLQFPNYSSELNVNALELDDSALYLCASSQVRGNYNEQFFGPGTRLTVL.